The 15 T cell receptor beta chains given below trace back to one sample, sequenced in a study of STAT5B mutations in CD4+ large granular lymphocyte leukemia. The assay was immunoSEQ multiplex PCR, and TCRdb's table has in-frame clones only and misses some. This table holds 35,000 to 45,000 clones, approximately 83% found once. The sample consisted of CD4+ T cells from blood buffy coats. The source of these receptors is a human donor in good health.

Only one count was recorded for this clone. The chain is built from TRBV10-3 and TRBJ1-2, with D perhaps matching TRBD1 (6 bases). This CDR3 has 14 amino acids. Trimming removed 6 bases from V and 3 bases from J, with 14 bases in between. Germline V gene lookup returns CDR1 ENHRY and CDR2 SYGVKD. The CDR3 DNA reads TGTGCCATCAGACCCCAGGGGTCTGACTATGGCTACACCTTC. Translation gives CAIRPQGSDYGYTF.

The gene calls are TRBV2 and TRBJ2-1, with 9 bases that match TRBD2. Trimming took 5 bases from V and 4 from J; bases not matched to a gene: 6. Germline loops: CDR1 SNHLY, CDR2 FYNNEI. The CDR3 runs 15 residues. The DNA of the CDR3 is TGTGCCAGCAGTACTAGCGGGTTTCGGTACAATGAGCAGTTCTTC. Translated: CASSTSGFRYNEQFF.

The rearrangement joins TRBV5-1 to TRBJ2-1; TRBD2 matches 14 bases. The CDR3 runs 17 residues. Germline CDR1 and CDR2: SGHRS and YFSETQ. V trimming: 0 bases; J trimming: 4 bases; junction bases outside the gene matches: 3. The CDR3 spells CASSLGGLAGGYNEQFF. For the CDR3, the DNA is TGCGCCAGCAGCTTGGGAGGACTAGCGGGAGGATACAATGAGCAGTTCTTC.

The chain combines TRBV6-5 with TRBJ1-4; tentative D call: TRBD1 (5 bases). The V end was cut by 0 bases, the J end by 6 bases, with 14 bases between. Germline CDR1 reads MNHEY; CDR2 reads SVGAGI. The CDR3 consists of 16 residues. The CDR3 region is CASSYSGALGYEKLFF. The CDR3 nucleotides read TGTGCCAGCAGTTACTCAGGGGCCTTGGGCTATGAAAAACTGTTTTTT.

J is TRBJ2-4 and V is TRBV14; D is ambiguous. V shed 1 base and J shed 0 bases, with 10 bases lying between them. The CDR3 extends over 16 amino acids. CDR1 and CDR2 from the germline V gene are SGHDN and FVKESK. The CDR3 region has the DNA TGTGCCAGCAGCCAAGGGTCAGCCCTAGCCAAAAACATTCAGTACTTC. Translated: CASSQGSALAKNIQYF. Full variable domain (rest looked up from reference TRBV14 and TRBJ2-4): EAGVTQFPSHSVIEKGQTVTLRCDPISGHDNLYWYRRVMGKEIKFLLHFVKESKQDESGMPNNRFLAERTGGTYSTLKVQPAELEDSGVYFCASSQGSALAKNIQYFGAGTRLSVL.

The rearrangement links TRBV19 to TRBJ1-5; D is unresolved. Germline V gene lookup returns CDR1 LNHDA and CDR2 SQIVND (reference sequence). The CDR3 covers 15 residues. V was clipped by 6 bases and J by 0 bases, with 12 bases between them. The CDR3 coding sequence is TGTGCCAGTAGAGATTCTGGGCCTAGCAATCAGCCCCAGCATTTT. Translated: CASRDSGPSNQPQHF. Combining the CDR3 with reference TRBV19 and TRBJ1-5 gives the whole variable domain DGGITQSPKYLFRKEGQNVTLSCEQNLNHDAMYWYRQDPGQGLRLIYYSQIVNDFQKGDIAEGYSVSREKKESFPLTVTSAQKNPTAFYLCASRDSGPSNQPQHFGDGTRLSIL.

This chain links TRBV6-1 with TRBJ1-1, with 8 bases matching TRBD1. CDR3 length: 16 amino acids. V was pared by 2 bases and J by 4 bases, with 9 bases of the junction left unmatched. Germline assignment: CDR1 MNHNS and CDR2 SASEGT. The CDR3 here is CASSEIVGQGGTEAFF. The CDR3 DNA sequence: TGTGCCAGCAGTGAAATTGTAGGACAGGGAGGCACTGAAGCTTTCTTT.

V usage is TRBV5-5 and J usage is TRBJ2-1, with TRBD2 identical over 12 bases. The CDR3 spans 15 residues. Germline V gene lookup returns CDR1 SGHKS and CDR2 YYEKEE (reference sequence). The J segment lost 3 bases and the V segment lost 4 bases, leaving 2 bases of the junction unmatched. This CDR3 is CASSLTSGSYNEQFF. CDR3 DNA: TGTGCCAGCAGCCTGACTAGCGGGAGCTACAATGAGCAGTTCTTC.

The rearrangement joins TRBV28 to TRBJ2-7; possible D gene TRBD2, 6 bases. The germline V and J ends were trimmed by 2 bases and 1 base, with 18 bases remaining between them. This CDR3 comprises 17 residues. Germline V gene lookup returns CDR1 MDHEN and CDR2 SYDVKM. The CDR3 sequence is CASSLGRGRILSYEQYF. The CDR3 DNA is TGTGCCAGCAGTTTAGGGCGGGGCCGGATTTTGTCCTACGAGCAGTACTTC.

The V call is TRBV2, the J call TRBJ2-5; 8 nucleotides match TRBD1. The germline V gene has CDR1 SNHLY and CDR2 FYNNEI. The CDR3 runs to 16 residues. V gave up 6 bases and J gave up 7 bases; unmatched junction bases: 16. The chain's CDR3 is CASSTFGQGRSRTQYF. The CDR3 coding sequence is TGTGCCAGCAGCACTTTTGGACAGGGTCGGAGTAGGACCCAGTACTTC. Full variable domain (remainder filled in from reference TRBV2 and TRBJ2-5): EPEVTQTPSHQVTQMGQEVILRCVPISNHLYFYWYRQILGQKVEFLVSFYNNEISEKSEIFDDQFSVERPDGSNFTLKIRSTKLEDSAMYFCASSTFGQGRSRTQYFGPGTRLLVL.

For the CDR3, the DNA is TGCGCCAGCAGCCAAGAGTTGGGGGGGCGTCGGGGAGGCAACACTGAAGCTTTCTTT. It translates to CASSQELGGRRGGNTEAFF. The genes are TRBV4-1 and TRBJ1-1; tentatively, D is TRBD1 (6 bases). V gave up 0 bases and J gave up 2 bases, with 22 bases separating them. This CDR3 is built from 19 residues. The germline V gene has CDR1 MGHRA and CDR2 YSYEKL.

This clone has just one count. As DNA, the CDR3 is TGCAGCGTTGGGACAGGACCCTGGTACAATGAGCAGTTCTTC. This encodes CSVGTGPWYNEQFF. The chain uses TRBV29-1 and TRBJ2-1; 7 bases are shared with TRBD1. Looked up from germline, CDR1 is SQVTM and CDR2 is ANQGSEA. This CDR3 has 14 amino acids. The V gene end was trimmed by 4 bases and the J gene end by 4 bases; junction bases not matched to a gene: 7.

The sample holds a few counts of this clone. The chain combines TRBV18 with TRBJ2-7; maybe TRBD1 (5 bases). The CDR3 length is 13 residues. Per germline, CDR1 KGHSH and CDR2 LQKENI. The V end was cut by 2 bases, the J end by 3 bases, with 8 bases between. This chain's CDR3 is CASSPGRDYEQYF. The CDR3 DNA is TGTGCCAGCTCACCAGGCAGGGACTACGAGCAGTACTTC.

The table lists this clone with a count of one. This chain links TRBV6-6 with TRBJ2-5, with TRBD2 as a possible D gene (6 bases). Trimming removed 2 bases from V and 3 bases from J, with 10 bases in between. There are 14 residues in the CDR3. Germline CDR1 MNHNY, CDR2 SVGAGI (reference sequence). The CDR3 sequence: CASSYGGYKETQYF. CDR3 sequence (DNA): TGTGCCAGCAGTTACGGGGGGTATAAAGAGACCCAGTACTTC.

The table lists this clone with a count of one. The chain uses TRBV28 and TRBJ1-5; 10 nucleotides line up with TRBD1. J was trimmed by 3 bases and V by 7 bases; bases with no gene match: 6. CDR3 length: 15 amino acids. In germline, CDR1 is MDHEN, CDR2 SYDVKM. CDR3 bases: TGTGCCAGCACCCCGACAGGGGGCTTCAATCAGCCCCAGCATTTT. It specifies CASTPTGGFNQPQHF.